This record concerns one T cell receptor (beta chain) sequence. This entry belongs to a study of shared clonotypes between healthy human individuals. CDR1 and CDR2 (germline): SGHRS, YFSETQ. V was clipped by 1 base and J by 0 bases, with 8 bases between them. CDR3 length: 16 residues. Profiled with immunoSEQ multiplex PCR; TCRdb holds only in-frame clones, not every one. Of roughly 1 million clones listed, 75% are singletons. This chain connects TRBV5-1 to TRBJ2-6; no reliable D call. This TCR was recovered from a man between 18 and 35 years old in good health. Sample: memory CD4+ T cells sorted from blood. Subset noted: CD45RA-negative fraction. In DNA form, the CDR3 reads TGCGCCAGCAGCTTGATACAGAACTCTGGGGCCAACGTCCTGACTTTC. Translation gives CASSLIQNSGANVLTF.